These 13 T cell receptor beta chains were all obtained from the same sample, sequenced in a study of blood T cell repertoires in COVID-19. Using immunoSEQ multiplex PCR, the repertoire was profiled, and TCRdb retains in-frame clones only, with some absent. The sample lists 220,000 or so clones, 70% to 90% occurring once. Material: peripheral blood. These receptors all come from a man aged 45-60 years who had recovered from COVID-19.

The genes are TRBV5-4 and TRBJ2-7; perhaps TRBD2 as D (5 bases). CDR3 length: 16 residues. Germline loops: CDR1 SGHNT, CDR2 YYREEE (reference sequence). Trimming shortened V by 0 bases and J by 6 bases, and 19 bases separated the two germline ends. CDR3 nucleotide sequence: TGTGCCAGCAGCTTGGAGGTTGGGCTAGCACCCTTCGAGCAGTACTTC. This sequence encodes CASSLEVGLAPFEQYF.

Only one count was recorded for this clone. The chain is built from TRBV18 and TRBJ2-7, with D perhaps matching TRBD1 (5 bases). This CDR3 is built from 12 residues. Germline lookup yields CDR1 KGHSH and CDR2 LQKENI. V was trimmed by 6 bases and J by 7 bases, leaving 13 bases between them. CDR3 DNA: TGTGCCAGCTCCTCAGGGTCGCAAGAGCAGTACTTC. Residues: CASSSGSQEQYF.

V usage is TRBV30 and J usage is TRBJ1-3; no definite D call. V was shortened by 3 bases and J by 0 bases, with 12 bases between the two germline ends. Germline V gene data show CDR1 as GTSNPN and CDR2 as SVGIG (reference sequence). The CDR3 sequence is 15 residues long. Written as DNA, the CDR3 is TGTGCCTGGAGGCGACTGACTAGCTCTGGAAACACCATATATTTT. Protein sequence: CAWRRLTSSGNTIYF.

This clone was observed once. Here the CDR3 reads CASSQGTAGGGSEQFF. The CDR3 region has the DNA TGTGCCAGCAGCCAAGGGACAGCGGGAGGGGGCAGTGAGCAGTTCTTC. V gene TRBV4-2 combines with J gene TRBJ2-1, with TRBD2 matching over 10 bases. Germline-derived CDR1 and CDR2 are LGHNA and YNFKEQ. Trimming cost V 1 base and J 9 bases; bases outside gene matches: 9. This CDR3 comprises 16 residues.

This chain connects TRBV7-8 to TRBJ2-5; 12 nucleotides line up with TRBD2. The J segment lost 3 bases and the V segment lost 5 bases, leaving 4 bases of the junction unmatched. The CDR3 totals 15 residues. CDR1 is SGHVS and CDR2 is FQNEAQ in the germline V gene. The CDR3 DNA reads as TGTGCCAGCAGCGTTAGGACTAGCGGGAAAGAGACCCAGTACTTC. Its translation: CASSVRTSGKETQYF.

A single count supports this clone. The chain links TRBV7-8 to TRBJ1-6; TRBD1 agrees at 8 bases. With 5 bases clipped from V and 9 bases from J, the junction kept 6 bases outside the gene matches. The germline gives CDR1 SGHVS, CDR2 FQNEAQ. This CDR3 comprises 14 residues. CDR3 residues: CASSAGGRGSPLHF. As DNA, the CDR3 is TGTGCCAGCAGCGCAGGGGGCAGGGGTTCACCCCTCCACTTT.

The chain uses TRBV19 and TRBJ1-3; D possibly corresponds to TRBD1 (5 bases). Per germline, CDR1 LNHDA and CDR2 SQIVND (reference sequence). The CDR3 extends over 14 amino acids. Trimming took 8 bases from V and 2 from J, leaving 13 bases between them. The CDR3 bases are TGTGCCAGTTCCTGGACACGGCCTGGAAACACCATATATTTT. Its protein product is CASSWTRPGNTIYF.

The CDR3: CAWRGTSSYNEQFF. The CDR3 DNA reads TGTGCCTGGAGAGGTACTAGCTCCTACAATGAGCAGTTCTTC. V and J are TRBV30 and TRBJ2-1; a possible D gene is TRBD2 (5 bases). The V gene lost 3 bases and the J gene lost 0 bases, with 9 bases spanning the gap. The CDR3 loop spans 14 amino acids. Germline V gene data show CDR1 as GTSNPN and CDR2 as SVGIG (reference sequence).

The genes are TRBV19 and TRBJ2-6; a possible D gene is TRBD1 (5 bases). Trimming shortened V by 10 bases and J by 2 bases, and 12 bases separated the two germline ends. This CDR3 has 14 residues. CDR1 and CDR2 (germline): LNHDA, SQIVND (reference sequence). The DNA for the CDR3 is TGTGCCACCAAGTCAGGGACTGGGGCCAACGTCCTGACTTTC. It specifies CATKSGTGANVLTF.

The V gene is TRBV5-8, the J gene TRBJ2-3; 11 positions match TRBD2. Germline assignment: CDR1 SGHTS and CDR2 YDEGEE. The V and J ends lost 1 base and 1 base, in that order; junction bases with no gene match: 2. There are 16 residues in the CDR3. The chain's CDR3 is CASSLQGLAGTDTQYF. The CDR3 DNA is TGTGCCAGCAGCTTGCAGGGACTAGCGGGCACAGATACGCAGTATTTT.

The rearrangement uses TRBV5-1 and TRBJ2-7; 8 nucleotides agree with TRBD1. In germline, CDR1 is SGHRS, CDR2 YFSETQ. The CDR3 is 14 amino acids. V trimming: 0 bases; J trimming: 3 bases; junction bases outside the gene matches: 2. The CDR3 loop is CASSLGQGSYEQYF. For the CDR3, the DNA is TGCGCCAGCAGCTTGGGACAGGGGAGCTACGAGCAGTACTTC.

The chain has TRBV7-8 and TRBJ2-3; 8 nucleotides align to TRBD1. This CDR3 is 15 amino acids long. The V and J ends lost 5 bases and 0 bases, in that order; junction bases with no gene match: 4. Germline-derived CDR1 and CDR2 are SGHVS and FQNEAQ. CDR3 bases: TGTGCCAGCAGCCCATGGACAGGGAGCACAGATACGCAGTATTTT. It encodes CASSPWTGSTDTQYF.

Here the CDR3 DNA reads TGTGCCAGCATCGGGGGGAAAGGGACCGGGGAGCTGTTTTTT. It codes for CASIGGKGTGELFF. The chain recombines TRBV2 with TRBJ2-2; 7 nucleotides match TRBD2. The CDR3 runs to 14 residues. J was trimmed by 5 bases and V by 7 bases; bases with no gene match: 7. From germline, CDR1 is SNHLY and CDR2 FYNNEI.